This T cell receptor beta chain appears in the sequencing data of a study of blood T cell repertoires in COVID-19. About the research overall: Donors in the United States, Italy and Spain gave samples during acute or convalescent COVID-19. From T cells, B-cell-depleted T cells, or PBMCs came the material, which was cDNA or gDNA.

V gave up 4 bases and J gave up 2 bases; unmatched junction bases: 5. The CDR3 consists of 15 residues. Germline CDR1 and CDR2: LGHDT and YNNKEL (reference sequence). Original methodology: It was from reference gene primer amplification that nucleated cell counts were estimated. Method: immunoSEQ multiplex PCR; TCRdb's copy keeps in-frame clones and lacks some. V, J and clone size are those of that table, while D and trimming were read from the DNA. Of 87,000 or so clones listed, 86% were seen once; the top ten hold about 20%. This clone has only one observation. Sequences were obtained from peripheral blood. This clonotype was obtained from a woman over 75 in a cohort sampled during active or convalescent COVID-19. J is TRBJ1-3 and V is TRBV3-1 (or the pseudogene TRBV3-2); 7 bases fit TRBD1. The DNA of the CDR3 is TGTGCCAGCAGCCCCCGACAGGGTACTGGAAACACCATATATTTT. It is translated as CASSPRQGTGNTIYF.